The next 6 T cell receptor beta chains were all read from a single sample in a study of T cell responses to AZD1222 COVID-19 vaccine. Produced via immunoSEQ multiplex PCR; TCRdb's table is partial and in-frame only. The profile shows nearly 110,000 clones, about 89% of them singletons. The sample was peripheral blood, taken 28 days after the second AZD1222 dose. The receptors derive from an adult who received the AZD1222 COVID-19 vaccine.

CDR3 sequence (DNA): TGTGCCAGCAGCTTCTCGGACAGCAGTGGGGGGCCCCTCCACTTT. It yields the protein CASSFSDSSGGPLHF. V and J are TRBV5-5 and TRBJ1-6; weak D call: TRBD1 (6 bases). Germline CDR1 is SGHKS and CDR2 is YYEKEE (reference sequence). This CDR3 has 15 amino acids. Trimming stripped 2 bases from V and 13 bases from J, with 19 bases between.

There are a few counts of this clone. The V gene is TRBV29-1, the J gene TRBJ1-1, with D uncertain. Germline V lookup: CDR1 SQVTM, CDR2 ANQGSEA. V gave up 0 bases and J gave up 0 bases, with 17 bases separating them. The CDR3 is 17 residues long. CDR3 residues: CSVEDRGLINMNTEAFF. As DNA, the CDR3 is TGCAGCGTTGAAGATCGGGGTCTGATTAACATGAACACTGAAGCTTTCTTT. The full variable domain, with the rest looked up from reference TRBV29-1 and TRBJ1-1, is SAVISQKPSRDICQRGTSLTIQCQVDSQVTMMFWYRQQPGQSLTLIATANQGSEATYESGFVIDKFPISRPNLTFSTLTVSNMSPEDSSIYLCSVEDRGLINMNTEAFFGQGTRLTVV.

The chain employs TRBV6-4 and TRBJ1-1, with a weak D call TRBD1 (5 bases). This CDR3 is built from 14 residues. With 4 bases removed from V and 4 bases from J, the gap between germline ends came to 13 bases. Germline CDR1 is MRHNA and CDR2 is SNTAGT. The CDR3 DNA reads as TGTGCCAGCAGTGTCTCAGGGTTTGGCACTGAAGCTTTCTTT. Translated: CASSVSGFGTEAFF.

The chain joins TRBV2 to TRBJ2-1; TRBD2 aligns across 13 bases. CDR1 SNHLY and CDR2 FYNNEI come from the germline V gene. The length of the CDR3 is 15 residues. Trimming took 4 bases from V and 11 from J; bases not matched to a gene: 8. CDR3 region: CASSGTSGGPLKQFF. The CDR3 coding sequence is TGTGCCAGCAGTGGGACTAGCGGGGGCCCCCTAAAGCAGTTCTTC.

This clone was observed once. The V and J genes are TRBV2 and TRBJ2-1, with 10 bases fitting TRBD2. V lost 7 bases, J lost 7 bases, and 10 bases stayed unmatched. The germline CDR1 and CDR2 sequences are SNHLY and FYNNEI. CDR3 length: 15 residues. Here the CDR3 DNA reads TGTGCCAGCATTTTCAATCCGGGACTAGCGAATGAGCAGTTCTTC. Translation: CASIFNPGLANEQFF.

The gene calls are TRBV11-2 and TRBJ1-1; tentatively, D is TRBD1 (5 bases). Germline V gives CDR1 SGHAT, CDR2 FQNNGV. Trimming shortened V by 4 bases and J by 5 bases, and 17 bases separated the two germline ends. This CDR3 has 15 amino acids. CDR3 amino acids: CASSYPAVRVTEAFF. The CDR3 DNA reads TGTGCCAGCAGCTACCCAGCCGTCAGGGTTACTGAAGCTTTCTTT.